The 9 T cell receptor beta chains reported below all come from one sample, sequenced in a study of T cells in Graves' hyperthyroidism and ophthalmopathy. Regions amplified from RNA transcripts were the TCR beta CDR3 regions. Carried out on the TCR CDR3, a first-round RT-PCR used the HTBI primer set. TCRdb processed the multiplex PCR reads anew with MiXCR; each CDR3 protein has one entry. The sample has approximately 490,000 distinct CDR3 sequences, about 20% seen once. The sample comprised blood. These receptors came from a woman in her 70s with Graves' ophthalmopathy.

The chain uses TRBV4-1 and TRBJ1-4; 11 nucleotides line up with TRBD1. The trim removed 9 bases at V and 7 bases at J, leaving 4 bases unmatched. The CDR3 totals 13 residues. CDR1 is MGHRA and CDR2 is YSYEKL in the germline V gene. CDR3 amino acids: CASRGQGVEKLFF. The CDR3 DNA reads TGCGCCAGTAGGGGACAGGGGGTTGAAAAACTGTTTTTT.

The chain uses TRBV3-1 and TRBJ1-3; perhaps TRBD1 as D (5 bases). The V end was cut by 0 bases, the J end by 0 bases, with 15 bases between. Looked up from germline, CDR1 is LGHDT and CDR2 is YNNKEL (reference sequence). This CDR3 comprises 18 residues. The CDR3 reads CASSQEATWGISGNTIYF. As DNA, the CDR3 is TGTGCCAGCAGCCAAGAAGCGACGTGGGGGATCTCTGGAAACACCATATATTTT.

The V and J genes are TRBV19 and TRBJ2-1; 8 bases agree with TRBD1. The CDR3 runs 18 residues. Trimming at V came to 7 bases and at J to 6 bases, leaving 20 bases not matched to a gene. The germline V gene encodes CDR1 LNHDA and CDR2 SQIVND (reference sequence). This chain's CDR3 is CASTSRGQGGDRRNEQFF. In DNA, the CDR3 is TGTGCCAGTACCTCCAGGGGGCAAGGGGGAGACCGTCGCAATGAGCAGTTCTTC.

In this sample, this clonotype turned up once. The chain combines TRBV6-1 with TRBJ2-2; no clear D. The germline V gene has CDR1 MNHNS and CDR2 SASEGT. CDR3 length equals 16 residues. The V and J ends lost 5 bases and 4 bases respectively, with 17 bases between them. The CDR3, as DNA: TGTGCCAGCAGTTACGGCTTCACCTCTGGCACCGGGGAGCTGTTTTTT. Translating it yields CASSYGFTSGTGELFF.

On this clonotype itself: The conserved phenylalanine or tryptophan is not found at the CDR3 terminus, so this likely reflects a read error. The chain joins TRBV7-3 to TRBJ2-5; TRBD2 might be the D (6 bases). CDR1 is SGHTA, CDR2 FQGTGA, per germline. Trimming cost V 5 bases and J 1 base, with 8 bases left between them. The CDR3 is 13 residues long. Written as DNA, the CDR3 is TGTGCCAGCAGCCGGGACTCCCAAGAGACCCAGTACCTC. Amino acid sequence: CASSRDSQETQYL.

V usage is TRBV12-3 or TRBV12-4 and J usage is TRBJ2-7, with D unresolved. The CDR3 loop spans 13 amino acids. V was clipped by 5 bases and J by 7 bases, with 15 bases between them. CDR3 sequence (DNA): TGTGCCAGCAGTATAGACACCTTCGGGGAGCAGTACTTC. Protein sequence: CASSIDTFGEQYF.

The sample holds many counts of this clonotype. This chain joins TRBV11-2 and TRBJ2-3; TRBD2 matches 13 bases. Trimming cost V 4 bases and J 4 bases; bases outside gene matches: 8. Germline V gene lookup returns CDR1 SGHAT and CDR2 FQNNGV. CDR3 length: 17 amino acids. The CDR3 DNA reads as TGTGCCAGCAGCTCCGGACTAGCGGGAGATGGATCAGATACGCAGTATTTT. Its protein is CASSSGLAGDGSDTQYF.

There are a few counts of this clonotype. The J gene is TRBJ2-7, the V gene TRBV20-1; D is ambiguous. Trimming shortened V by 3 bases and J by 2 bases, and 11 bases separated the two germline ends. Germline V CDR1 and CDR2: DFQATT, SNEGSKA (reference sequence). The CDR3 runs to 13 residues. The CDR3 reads CSASKRLAYEQYF. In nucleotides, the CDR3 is TGCAGTGCTAGTAAGCGTTTAGCCTACGAGCAGTACTTC.

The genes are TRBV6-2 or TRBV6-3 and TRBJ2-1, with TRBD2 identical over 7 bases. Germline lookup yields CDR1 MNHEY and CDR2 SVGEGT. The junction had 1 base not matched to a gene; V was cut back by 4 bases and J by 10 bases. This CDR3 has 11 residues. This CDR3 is CASSSAGEQFF. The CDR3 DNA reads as TGTGCCAGCAGTTCAGCGGGGGAGCAGTTCTTC.